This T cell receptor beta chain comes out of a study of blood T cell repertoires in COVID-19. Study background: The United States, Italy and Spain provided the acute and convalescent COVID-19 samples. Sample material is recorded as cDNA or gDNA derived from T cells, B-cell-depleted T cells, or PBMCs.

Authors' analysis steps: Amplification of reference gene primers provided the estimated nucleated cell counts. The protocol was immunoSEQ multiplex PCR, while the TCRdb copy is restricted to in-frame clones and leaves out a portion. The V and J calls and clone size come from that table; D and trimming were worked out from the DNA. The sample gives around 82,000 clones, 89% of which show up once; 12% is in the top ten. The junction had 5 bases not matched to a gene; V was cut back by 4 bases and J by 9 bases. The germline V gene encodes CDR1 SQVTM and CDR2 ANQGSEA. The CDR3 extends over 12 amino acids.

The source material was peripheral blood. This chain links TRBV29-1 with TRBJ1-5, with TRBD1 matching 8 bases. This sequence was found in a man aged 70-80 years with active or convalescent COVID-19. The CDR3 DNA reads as TGCAGCGTTGGGACAGGGACATCGCCCCAGCATTTT. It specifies CSVGTGTSPQHF.